The rows below give T cell receptor beta chains drawn from one sample of a study of cytomegalovirus exposure and HLA in healthy donors. The table came from immunoSEQ multiplex PCR; TCRdb's copy has only in-frame clones and leaves some out. The table includes around 230,000 clones, roughly 81% detected once. The sample taken for sequencing was PBMCs. The receptors here all came from a girl aged 2-9 years in good health and CMV-seronegative. Both conserved end residues are part of each CDR3. The D gene is left open where the match is weak. Where a row states a size, it is once, few, many or the class of an expanded clone; other rows omit it.

V gene	CDR3 length	D gene	J gene	clone size	CDR3 DNA	CDR3 protein
TRBV6-5	15	TRBD2	TRBJ2-2	NA	TGTGCCAGCACCGGGGACTACTCGAGCACCGGGGAGCTGTTTTTT	CASTGDYSSTGELFF
TRBV5-1	13	NA	TRBJ1-4	NA	TGCGCCAGCAGCCCCTCCTTCCGGGAAAAACTGTTTTTT	CASSPSFREKLFF
TRBV9	13	NA	TRBJ1-1	NA	TGTGCCAGCAGCTTTTACGGGGGGACTGAAGCTTTCTTT	CASSFYGGTEAFF
TRBV5-1	14	NA	TRBJ2-7	NA	TGCGCCAGCAGCTTGAAGCAGGGCCCCTACGAGCAGTACTTC	CASSLKQGPYEQYF
TRBV5-1	12	NA	TRBJ2-7	NA	TGCGCCAGCAGCTTGGGCGGGGGCGCGCAGTACTTC	CASSLGGGAQYF
TRBV9	15	TRBD2	TRBJ2-1	NA	TGTGCCAGCAGCCAAGGACTAGCGGGAGGGCCTGAGCAGTTCTTC	CASSQGLAGGPEQFF
TRBV6-6	14	NA	TRBJ1-1	NA	TGTGCCAGCAGTCGTCAGGGGCCCAGGATTGAAGCTTTCTTT	CASSRQGPRIEAFF
TRBV21-1	15	NA	TRBJ2-2	once	TGTGCCAGCCATCAGGGGGCCGCGAACACCGGGGAGCTGTTTTTT	CASHQGAANTGELFF
TRBV4-2	16	NA	TRBJ2-7	NA	TGTGCCAGCAGCCAAGGGGGCGGGACCGCCTTTTACGAGCAGTACTTC	CASSQGGGTAFYEQYF
TRBV6-1	15	TRBD1	TRBJ1-5	NA	TGTGCCAGCAGTACCGGACAGGGGCGGTATCAGCCCCAGCATTTT	CASSTGQGRYQPQHF
TRBV29-1	12	NA	TRBJ1-5	NA	TGCAGCGTTGTGTCAGGAAATCAGCCCCAGCATTTT	CSVVSGNQPQHF
TRBV27	14	NA	TRBJ2-7	once	TGTGCCAGCAGTTTCTGGGGCATCCCCTACGAGCAGTACTTC	CASSFWGIPYEQYF
TRBV19	15	TRBD2	TRBJ2-5	few	TGTGCCAGTAGTACGCAGACTAGCGGGAAACAGACCCAGTACTTC	CASSTQTSGKQTQYF
TRBV7-9	15	NA	TRBJ2-7	once	TGTGCCAGCAGCTTAGAGGCAGGGAGGATCTACGAGCAGTACTTC	CASSLEAGRIYEQYF
TRBV4-1	16	NA	TRBJ2-7	NA	TGCGCCAGCAGCCAAGAATCAGATCATTATTTCTACGAGCAGTACTTC	CASSQESDHYFYEQYF
TRBV15	17	TRBD1	TRBJ1-1	few	TGTGCCACCAGCGGACCGGACAGGGGGAGGATGAACACTGAAGCTTTCTTT	CATSGPDRGRMNTEAFF
TRBV28	13	NA	TRBJ1-1	once	TGTGCCAGCAGGGAAGAGGTGAACACTGAAGCTTTCTTT	CASREEVNTEAFF
TRBV6-1	14	TRBD2	TRBJ2-1	once	TGTGCCAACGGGACTAGCGGGAGTTACAATGAGCAGTTCTTC	CANGTSGSYNEQFF
TRBV7-8	15	NA	TRBJ2-6	NA	TGTGCCAGCAGCTTGGGTTTCTCTGGGGCCAACGTCCTAACTTTC	CASSLGFSGANVLTF
TRBV4-2	15	NA	TRBJ2-3	few	TGTGCCAGCAGCCAAGTAAGCCGGTCCCCAGATACGCAGTATTTT	CASSQVSRSPDTQYF
TRBV6-6	15	TRBD1	TRBJ1-5	once	TGTGCCAGCAGCCGCGACAGGGAAAATGGTCAGCCCCAGCATTTT	CASSRDRENGQPQHF
TRBV2	11	TRBD1	TRBJ1-1	few	TGTGCCAGCAGATGGAGGGGGCGAGCTTTCTTT	CASRWRGRAFF
TRBV5-6	16	TRBD1	TRBJ1-5	NA	TGTGCCAGCAGCTTAGCCCCAGGGGGCCGTAATCAGCCCCAGCATTTT	CASSLAPGGRNQPQHF
TRBV27	19	NA	TRBJ2-3	NA	TGTGCCAGCAGTTACCTACCTATGACTAGAGCGGGTAACACAGATACGCAGTATTTT	CASSYLPMTRAGNTDTQYF
TRBV29-1	14	TRBD1	TRBJ2-2	NA	TGCAGCGCCAGGACAGGGCTTGACACCGGGGAGCTGTTTTTT	CSARTGLDTGELFF
TRBV30	16	NA	TRBJ1-1	once	TGTGCCTGGATTGATCCTGCTACAGGGAAGAACACTGAAGCTTTCTTT	CAWIDPATGKNTEAFF
TRBV7-2	15	TRBD2	TRBJ2-3	NA	TGTGCCAGCAGCTTAGCTAGCGGGGGCACAGATACGCAGTATTTT	CASSLASGGTDTQYF
TRBV2	12	NA	TRBJ2-4	NA	TGTGCCAGCAGTGAATTGGAGAACATTCAGTACTTC	CASSELENIQYF
TRBV6-4	12	NA	TRBJ1-2	NA	TGTGCCAGCAGTGACTCGAGTCCTGGCTACACCTTC	CASSDSSPGYTF
TRBV19	14	TRBD1	TRBJ1-5	NA	TGTGCCAGTATCCGGACAGGTAGCAATCAGCCCCAGCATTTT	CASIRTGSNQPQHF
TRBV28	12	NA	TRBJ2-7	NA	TGTGCCAGCAGTGAGGCACCCCACGAGCAGTACTTC	CASSEAPHEQYF
TRBV27	12	TRBD1	TRBJ2-1	NA	TGTGCCAGCAGTTCAGGGGGCCATGAGCAGTTCTTC	CASSSGGHEQFF
TRBV5-1	12	NA	TRBJ2-1	NA	TGCGCCAGCAGCGCGGACTATAATGAGCAGTTCTTC	CASSADYNEQFF
TRBV18	14	NA	TRBJ1-1	NA	TGTGCCAGCTCACCAGCCCCGGTGAACACTGAAGCTTTCTTT	CASSPAPVNTEAFF
TRBV6-1	14	TRBD1	TRBJ2-5	NA	TGTGCCAGCAGACAGGGGGGCCTCCAAGAGACCCAGTACTTC	CASRQGGLQETQYF
TRBV7-9	11	NA	TRBJ2-1	NA	TGTGCCAGCCAGTCCTACAATGAGCAGTTCTTC	CASQSYNEQFF
TRBV5-1	13	NA	TRBJ2-5	few	TGCGCCAGCAGCCCGGCGACTAGAGAGACCCAGTACTTC	CASSPATRETQYF